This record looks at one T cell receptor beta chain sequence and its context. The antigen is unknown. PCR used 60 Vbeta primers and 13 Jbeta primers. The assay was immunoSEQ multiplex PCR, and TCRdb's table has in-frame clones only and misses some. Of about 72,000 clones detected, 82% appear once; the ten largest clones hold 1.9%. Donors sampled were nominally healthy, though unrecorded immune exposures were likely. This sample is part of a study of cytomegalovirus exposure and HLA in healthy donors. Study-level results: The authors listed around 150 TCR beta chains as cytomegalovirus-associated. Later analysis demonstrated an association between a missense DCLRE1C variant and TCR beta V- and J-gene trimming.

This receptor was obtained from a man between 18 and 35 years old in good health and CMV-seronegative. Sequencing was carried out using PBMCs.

The CDR3 region is CASSSSRDNEQFF. As DNA, the CDR3 is TGTGCCAGCAGCTCCTCTCGGGACAATGAGCAGTTCTTC. The chain carries TRBV7-3 and TRBJ2-1; D gene ambiguous. CDR3 size: 13 residues. CDR1 and CDR2 (germline): SGHTA, FQGTGA. V lost 4 bases to trimming and J lost 5 bases, with 9 bases between them. Filled out from reference TRBV7-3 and TRBJ2-1, the complete variable domain reads GAGVSQTPSNKVTEKGKYVELRCDPISGHTALYWYRQSLGQGPEFLIYFQGTGAADDSGLPNDRFFAVRPEGSVSTLKIQRTERGDSAVYLCASSSSRDNEQFFGPGTRLTVL.